Following are 10 T cell receptor beta chains from one sample sequenced in a study of blood T cell repertoires in COVID-19. Profiled with immunoSEQ multiplex PCR; TCRdb holds only in-frame clones, not every one. This table holds around 100,000 clones, roughly 69% found once. Sequencing was carried out using peripheral blood. Source of these receptors: a man older than 75 with acute or convalescent COVID-19.

The gene calls are TRBV5-6 and TRBJ2-1; D is undetermined. V shed 1 base and J shed 10 bases, with 12 bases lying between them. Per the germline V gene, CDR1 is SGHDT and CDR2 is YYEEEE. CDR3 length: 13 amino acids. CDR3 nucleotide sequence: TGTGCCAGCAGCTTGTATGAGGTCTGGGAGCAGTTCTTC. Its protein product is CASSLYEVWEQFF.

The chain couples TRBV28 to TRBJ2-7, with a tentative D call TRBD1 (5 bases). The CDR3 loop spans 14 amino acids. CDR1 MDHEN and CDR2 SYDVKM come from the germline V gene. V shed 6 bases and J shed 3 bases, with 15 bases lying between them. CDR3 coding DNA: TGTGCCAGCAGCTTAGCAAGGGGCGGCTACGAGCAGTACTTC. Residues: CASSLARGGYEQYF.

V and J are TRBV9 and TRBJ2-7; tentatively, D is TRBD1 (6 bases). The germline gives CDR1 SGDLS, CDR2 YYNGEE. The CDR3 extends over 14 amino acids. The V end lost 1 base, the J end lost 5 bases, and 13 bases lay between the germline ends. CDR3 in DNA: TGTGCCAGCAGCGTACAGGGGAGTGAAAACGAGCAGTACTTC. Its protein is CASSVQGSENEQYF.

This rearrangement joins TRBV7-2 to TRBJ2-5; 14 nucleotides agree with TRBD2. CDR3 length: 17 residues. Germline CDR1 is SGHTA and CDR2 is FQGNSA. The ends lost 4 bases at V and 6 bases at J; junction bases unmatched: 10. Here the CDR3 DNA reads TGTGCCAGCAGCTCCGGGACGACTAGCGGGAGGGGGAAGACCCAGTACTTC. Amino acids: CASSSGTTSGRGKTQYF.

This sequence joins TRBV19 and TRBJ2-7, with 8 bases that match TRBD1. The CDR3 has 11 residues. Trimming at V came to 10 bases and at J to 6 bases, leaving 5 bases not matched to a gene. Germline V CDR1 and CDR2: LNHDA, SQIVND (reference sequence). The CDR3 DNA is TGTGCCACCCACACAGGGGGCGAGCAGTACTTC. Its translation is CATHTGGEQYF.

The chain's CDR3 is CASSGRPGSLVFF. CDR3 DNA sequence: TGTGCCAGCAGCGGACGGCCGGGGTCCCTGGTGTTTTTT. V and J are TRBV28 and TRBJ1-4; D uncertain. Germline CDR1 reads MDHEN; CDR2 reads SYDVKM. The V end lost 6 bases, the J end lost 15 bases, and 20 bases lay between the germline ends. CDR3 length equals 13 residues.

The chain has TRBV7-2 and TRBJ1-1; D is uncertain. The germline V and J ends were trimmed by 2 bases and 2 bases, with 12 bases remaining between them. The CDR3 totals 15 residues. The germline gives CDR1 SGHTA, CDR2 FQGNSA. CDR3 residues: CASSLSIQANTEAFF. The CDR3 bases are TGTGCCAGCAGCTTAAGTATCCAGGCTAACACTGAAGCTTTCTTT. Variable domain in full (rest from reference TRBV7-2 and TRBJ1-1): GAGVSQSPSNKVTEKGKDVELRCDPISGHTALYWYRQSLGQGLEFLIYFQGNSAPDKSGLPSDRFSAERTGGSVSTLTIQRTQQEDSAVYLCASSLSIQANTEAFFGQGTRLTVV.

The rearrangement joins TRBV7-3 to TRBJ1-1; D remains unclear. V lost 1 base to trimming and J lost 1 base, with 7 bases between them. This CDR3 has 14 amino acids. Germline CDR1 is SGHTA and CDR2 is FQGTGA. The CDR3: CASSLRAKNTEAFF. In DNA, the CDR3 is TGTGCCAGCAGCTTAAGGGCTAAGAACACTGAAGCTTTCTTT.

V and J are TRBV3-1 (or the pseudogene TRBV3-2) and TRBJ1-2, with 9 bases identical to TRBD1. The CDR3 extends over 14 amino acids. J gave up 7 bases and V 2 bases, and 5 bases lay outside the gene matches. The V gene's germline CDR1 is LGHDT and CDR2 YNNKEL (reference sequence). Here the CDR3 reads CASSQSDRGPGYTF. DNA for the CDR3: TGTGCCAGCAGCCAATCGGACAGGGGCCCTGGCTACACCTTC.

This clone showed up just a few times. The chain combines TRBV5-1 with TRBJ1-5; D call uncertain. The CDR3 is 14 amino acids. CDR1 is SGHRS, CDR2 YFSETQ, per germline. Deletions cut 0 bases from V and 3 bases from J, with 7 bases between. CDR3 sequence (DNA): TGCGCCAGCAGCTTGGGGCCGTACAATCAGCCCCAGCATTTT. This gives the protein CASSLGPYNQPQHF.